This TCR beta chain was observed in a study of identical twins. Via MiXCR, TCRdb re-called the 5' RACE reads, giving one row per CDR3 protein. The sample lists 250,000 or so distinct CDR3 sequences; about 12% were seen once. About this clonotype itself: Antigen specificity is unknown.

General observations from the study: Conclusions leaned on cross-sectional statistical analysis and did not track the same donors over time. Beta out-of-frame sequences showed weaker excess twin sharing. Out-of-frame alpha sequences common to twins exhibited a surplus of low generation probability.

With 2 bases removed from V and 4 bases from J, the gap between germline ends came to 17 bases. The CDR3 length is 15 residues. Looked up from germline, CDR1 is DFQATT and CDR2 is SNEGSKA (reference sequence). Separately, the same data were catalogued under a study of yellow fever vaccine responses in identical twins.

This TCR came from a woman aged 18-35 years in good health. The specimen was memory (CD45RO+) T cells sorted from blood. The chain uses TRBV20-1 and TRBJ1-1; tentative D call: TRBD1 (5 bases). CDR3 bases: TGCAGTGCTAGAAGGGCAGGGATGGAGCGCACTGAAGCTTTCTTT. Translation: CSARRAGMERTEAFF.